This T cell receptor (beta chain) was sequenced for a study of blood T cell repertoires in COVID-19. Whole-study context: Sites across the United States, Italy and Spain contributed samples from acute and convalescent COVID-19.

As originally analysed: Reference gene primer amplification gave estimated nucleated cell counts. The table came from immunoSEQ multiplex PCR; TCRdb's copy has only in-frame clones and leaves some out. The V and J calls and clone size are taken from that table; D and trimming were inferred from the DNA. Among 150,000 to 160,000 clones listed, 70% to 85% were seen once. The CDR3 covers 19 residues. The junction had 9 bases not matched to a gene; V was cut back by 0 bases and J by 0 bases. The receptor was derived from a woman between 45 and 60 years old with acute or convalescent COVID-19. The chain combines TRBV23-1 with TRBJ2-3, with TRBD2 identical over 10 bases. TRBV23-1 carries the ORF label, with uncertain function. The source material was peripheral blood. CDR3 sequence reads: CASSQSVGTSAPSTDTQYF. The CDR3 DNA reads TGCGCCAGCAGTCAATCGGTCGGGACTAGCGCCCCTAGCACAGATACGCAGTATTTT.